This is a list of T cell receptor beta chains from one sample in a study of blood T cell repertoires in COVID-19. The data were produced by immunoSEQ multiplex PCR, yet TCRdb's version contains in-frame clones alone and is incomplete. The table records about 140,000 clones, about nine tenths of them present only once. Material for sequencing was peripheral blood. These receptors came from a middle-aged man with active or convalescent COVID-19. The CDR3 runs from the conserved cysteine through the conserved F or W. D genes are given only for firm matches. For some rows the clone size is stated as once, few or many, or as a class when expanded; others skip it.

CDR3nt | CDR3aa | d_gene | v_gene | abundance | j_gene
TGTGCCAGCAGCTTAGACCAGGGTAGGGCCAACGTCCTGACTTTC | CASSLDQGRANVLTF | - | TRBV7-2 | - | TRBJ2-6
TGTGCCAGCAGCCAAGGACTAGCGGGAAATGAGCAGTTCTTC | CASSQGLAGNEQFF | TRBD2 | TRBV4-2 | - | TRBJ2-1
TGTGCCAGCAAGGTCGGGGGTGAGAGTCATTCACCCCTCCACTTT | CASKVGGESHSPLHF | - | TRBV27 | once | TRBJ1-6
TGTGCCAGCAATGGCGGCGTGAACCCCAATAGCAATCAGCCCCAGCATTTT | CASNGGVNPNSNQPQHF | - | TRBV28 | - | TRBJ1-5
TGTGCCAGCAGCCACCGCGGCTACGAGCAGTACTTC | CASSHRGYEQYF | - | TRBV3-1/TRBV3-2 | - | TRBJ2-7
TGTGCCAGCAGCCCTAGCGGGACCAGACATATAGGGCAGTACTTC | CASSPSGTRHIGQYF | TRBD2 | TRBV6-2/TRBV6-3 | once | TRBJ2-7
TGTGCCAGCAGCTTGAGGGGGGACAGGGGGCGCGTAGAGACCCAGTACTTC | CASSLRGDRGRVETQYF | TRBD1 | TRBV11-2 | - | TRBJ2-5
TGTGCCAGCAGCTTAGAAGCCCGGGACAGGGACTATGGCTACACCTTC | CASSLEARDRDYGYTF | TRBD1 | TRBV7-2 | - | TRBJ1-2
TGTGCCAGCAGTTGGGGACAGAACTATGGCTACACCTTC | CASSWGQNYGYTF | TRBD1 | TRBV12-3/TRBV12-4 | - | TRBJ1-2
TGTGCCACCAGTGATCACTCGAGGGGGGGCATATCTGGGGCCAACGTCCTGACTTTC | CATSDHSRGGISGANVLTF | - | TRBV24-1 | - | TRBJ2-6
TGCGCCAGCAGCCAAGTCGGACAGGGGCCCTATGGCTACACCTTC | CASSQVGQGPYGYTF | TRBD1 | TRBV4-1 | - | TRBJ1-2
TGCGCCAGCAGCCAAACAGGGTTTAGCAATCAGCCCCAGCATTTT | CASSQTGFSNQPQHF | - | TRBV4-1 | - | TRBJ1-5
TGTGCCAGCAGCCCCCGACAGGGAAAATTGAGCCCTGAAGCTTTCTTT | CASSPRQGKLSPEAFF | TRBD1 | TRBV5-4 | - | TRBJ1-1
TGTGCCAGCAGCGTCGCGGGACTAGCGGGAGTTCGTAATGAGCAGTTCTTC | CASSVAGLAGVRNEQFF | TRBD2 | TRBV5-6 | - | TRBJ2-1
TGTGCCAGCAGCGTAGCTCCGACGGGAGGGCTAGAGACCCAGTACTTC | CASSVAPTGGLETQYF | TRBD2 | TRBV9 | - | TRBJ2-5
TGCGCCAGCACCGAAGGACAGGGGGCAGTTTGGACTGAAGCTTTCTTT | CASTEGQGAVWTEAFF | TRBD1 | TRBV5-1 | - | TRBJ1-1
TGCGCCAGCAGCCCCACTAGGGCCTACGAGCAGTACTTC | CASSPTRAYEQYF | - | TRBV4-1 | - | TRBJ2-7
TGTGCCAGCAGCTCTGGACTAGCGGGAGGCTCAGATACGCAGTATTTT | CASSSGLAGGSDTQYF | TRBD2 | TRBV6-6 | - | TRBJ2-3
TGTGCCAGCAGCGCCGAGGGACATCGAACTTTGTTTTTT | CASSAEGHRTLFF | - | TRBV9 | - | TRBJ1-4
TGTGCCAGCAGCTCGGGACAGAGGAACTATGGCTACACCTTC | CASSSGQRNYGYTF | TRBD1 | TRBV5-4 | - | TRBJ1-2
TGTGCCAGCAGTGAGGGACAGGGGGATACCTACGAGCAGTACTTC | CASSEGQGDTYEQYF | TRBD1 | TRBV2 | - | TRBJ2-7
TGTGCCAGCAGTTCGGGACTAGCAGCCGAGCAGTACTTC | CASSSGLAAEQYF | TRBD2 | TRBV27 | - | TRBJ2-7
TGTGCCAGCAGCCAAGGGACAGGGAACACTGAAGCTTTCTTT | CASSQGTGNTEAFF | TRBD1 | TRBV7-9 | - | TRBJ1-1
TGTGCCAGCAGCCAAAGCCCGAGCTACGAGCAGTACTTC | CASSQSPSYEQYF | - | TRBV14 | - | TRBJ2-7
TGTGCCAGTAGTTCCGGACGGACGGGGACTGAAGCTTTCTTT | CASSSGRTGTEAFF | - | TRBV19 | - | TRBJ1-1
TGTGCCAGCAGCCGGGACTGGGACAATGAGCAGTTCTTC | CASSRDWDNEQFF | - | TRBV7-6 | - | TRBJ2-1
TGTGCCAGCAGCTCTCGGACTAGCGGGAATTTCTACGAGCAGTACTTC | CASSSRTSGNFYEQYF | TRBD2 | TRBV5-4 | - | TRBJ2-7
TGTGCCAGCATAGGGCTAGCTGGGGAGACCCAGTACTTC | CASIGLAGETQYF | - | TRBV2 | - | TRBJ2-5
TGTGCCAGCAGCTTAGAATTAGCGGGAGTACACACCGGGGAGCTGTTTTTT | CASSLELAGVHTGELFF | TRBD2 | TRBV11-2 | - | TRBJ2-2
TGTGCCAGCAGCGTAGAGAATAGAGATACGCAGTATTTT | CASSVENRDTQYF | - | TRBV9 | - | TRBJ2-3
TGTGCCAGCAGTGACGGGCCGGGAGATGGCTACACCTTC | CASSDGPGDGYTF | - | TRBV25-1 | - | TRBJ1-2
TGTGCCAGCACCCAAGGGCAGGGCCGGCCTGGAAACACCATATATTTT | CASTQGQGRPGNTIYF | - | TRBV7-9 | - | TRBJ1-3
TGTGCCAGCAGCTATAGCGGGAGTTCTTACAATGAGCAGTTCTTC | CASSYSGSSYNEQFF | TRBD2 | TRBV7-8 | - | TRBJ2-1
TGTGCCAGCAGCTTCCAGGGTGGCCCTGGAAACACCATATATTTT | CASSFQGGPGNTIYF | - | TRBV7-3 | - | TRBJ1-3
TGTGCCAGTAGTGAGCTCTACAATGAGCAGTTCTTC | CASSELYNEQFF | - | TRBV19 | - | TRBJ2-1
TGTGCCAGCAGCTCTACAGGGATAGTGCAAGCTGAAGCTTTCTTT | CASSSTGIVQAEAFF | - | TRBV7-6 | - | TRBJ1-1
TGTGCCAGCAGCGCCTTAGCGGGAGGGCCTAGGGAGCAGTTCTTC | CASSALAGGPREQFF | TRBD2 | TRBV9 | - | TRBJ2-1
TGTGCCAGCAGCTTGGCTGGGCTAGCGGGGCCGACCTACGAGCAGTACTTC | CASSLAGLAGPTYEQYF | TRBD2 | TRBV5-6 | - | TRBJ2-7
TGTGCCAGCAGAAAGACGACAGGTACGGCCGTAAGCTCACCCCTCCACTTT | CASRKTTGTAVSSPLHF | - | TRBV27 | once | TRBJ1-6
TGCGCCAGCAGCCATACCCCGGGACAGGGGTACGAGCAGTACTTC | CASSHTPGQGYEQYF | TRBD1 | TRBV4-1 | - | TRBJ2-7
TGCAGCGTAGCGGGGGACACCGGGGAGCTGTTTTTT | CSVAGDTGELFF | TRBD2 | TRBV29-1 | - | TRBJ2-2
TGTGCCAGCAGCTGGTCAGGGGGCTCCCCCTATGGCTACACCTTC | CASSWSGGSPYGYTF | TRBD1 | TRBV11-2 | - | TRBJ1-2
TGCAGCGTTGGCCACAGGGATAGGGTTCATGAGCAGTTCTTC | CSVGHRDRVHEQFF | - | TRBV29-1 | - | TRBJ2-1